This T cell receptor (beta chain) was recorded in a study of T cell responses to AZD1222 COVID-19 vaccine. As for the study in general: Analysis merged second doses at about 4 or about 12 weeks. Whole-study findings and limits: Nearly half of unique spike-specific TCRs reportedly avoided B.1.351 and B.1.1.7 mutated regions. At baseline, just 5 or 6 AZD1222 recipients tested seropositive.

As for this clone: The antigen is not known.

The CDR3 extends over 14 amino acids. V lost 2 bases and J lost 4, with 12 bases in between. The V gene's germline CDR1 is SGHNT and CDR2 YYREEE (reference sequence). Clones were sequenced by immunoSEQ multiplex PCR, and TCRdb holds only the in-frame ones, with some missing. There are about 120,000 clones in the sample; about 90% occur only once, and roughly 5.4% lies in the top ten. Sequencing was performed on peripheral blood, taken on day 0 of AZD1222 vaccination. The receptor was derived from an adult in good health. The chain has TRBV5-4 and TRBJ1-2, with D uncertain. For the CDR3, the DNA is TGTGCCAGCAGCTTAGGAGGGTCGGGCTATGGCTACACCTTC. Amino acids: CASSLGGSGYGYTF.